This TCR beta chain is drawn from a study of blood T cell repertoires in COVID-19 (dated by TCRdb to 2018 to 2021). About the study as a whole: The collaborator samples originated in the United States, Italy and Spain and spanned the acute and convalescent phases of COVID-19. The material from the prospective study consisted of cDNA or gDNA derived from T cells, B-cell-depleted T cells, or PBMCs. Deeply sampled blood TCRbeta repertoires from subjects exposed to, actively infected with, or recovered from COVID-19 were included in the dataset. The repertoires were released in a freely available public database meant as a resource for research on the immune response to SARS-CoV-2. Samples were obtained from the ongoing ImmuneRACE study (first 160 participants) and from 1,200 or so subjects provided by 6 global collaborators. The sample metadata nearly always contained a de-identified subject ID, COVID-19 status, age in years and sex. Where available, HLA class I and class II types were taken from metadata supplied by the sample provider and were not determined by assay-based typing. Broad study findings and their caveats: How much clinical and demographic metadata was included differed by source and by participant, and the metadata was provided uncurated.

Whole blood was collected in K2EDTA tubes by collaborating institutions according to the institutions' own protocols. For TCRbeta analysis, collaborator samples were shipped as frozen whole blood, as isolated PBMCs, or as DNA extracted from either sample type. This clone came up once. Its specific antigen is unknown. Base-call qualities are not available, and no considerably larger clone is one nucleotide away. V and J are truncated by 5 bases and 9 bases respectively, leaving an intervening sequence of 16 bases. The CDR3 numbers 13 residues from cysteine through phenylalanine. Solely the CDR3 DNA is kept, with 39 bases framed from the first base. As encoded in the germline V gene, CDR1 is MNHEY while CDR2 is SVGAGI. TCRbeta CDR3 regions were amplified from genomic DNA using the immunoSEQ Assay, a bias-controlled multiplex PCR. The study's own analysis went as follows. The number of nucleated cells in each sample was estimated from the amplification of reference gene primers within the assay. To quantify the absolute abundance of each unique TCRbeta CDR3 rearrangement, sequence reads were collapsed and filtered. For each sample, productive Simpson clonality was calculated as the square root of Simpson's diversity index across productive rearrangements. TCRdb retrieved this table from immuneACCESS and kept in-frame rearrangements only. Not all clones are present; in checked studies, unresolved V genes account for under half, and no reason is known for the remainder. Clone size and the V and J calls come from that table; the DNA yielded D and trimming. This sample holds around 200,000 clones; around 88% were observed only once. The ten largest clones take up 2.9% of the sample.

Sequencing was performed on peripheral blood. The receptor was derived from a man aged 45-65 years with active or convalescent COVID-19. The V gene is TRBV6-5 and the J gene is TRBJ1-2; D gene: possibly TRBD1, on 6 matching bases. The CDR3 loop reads CASSPRGRMSYTF. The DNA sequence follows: TGTGCCAGCAGTCCCAGGGGACGTATGAGCTACACCTTC.